These 6 T cell receptor beta chains share one sample of origin, sequenced in a study of Tregs in tolerant kidney transplant recipients. Sequencing used immunoSEQ multiplex PCR; TCRdb keeps in-frame clones, though not all of them. This sample contains about 30,000 clones. The sequencing here drew on CD8+ T cells from blood, taken before the transplant. The receptors here all came from a human donor who received a combined kidney and bone marrow transplant.

Turning to this clone: Sequencing ends 3 residues short of the CDR3 end; the germline J gene provides the rest. This chain uses TRBV5-6 with TRBJ2-5; tentative D call: TRBD2 (6 bases). The V end was cut by 1 base, the J end by 5 bases, with 9 bases between. The CDR3 has 13 residues. CDR1 is SGHDT, CDR2 YYEEEE, per germline. The CDR3 here is CASSLSGGETQYF. CDR3 DNA, as far as it was read: TGTGCCAGCAGCTTGAGCGGAGGGGAGACC.

With regard to this clone: The read ends 3 residues shy of where the CDR3 ends; the end is completed using the germline J gene. The rearrangement joins TRBV6-2 or TRBV6-3 to TRBJ2-7; TRBD2 matches at 8 bases. The trim removed 2 bases at V and 0 bases at J, leaving 9 bases unmatched. The CDR3 covers 17 residues. Germline V gene lookup returns CDR1 MNHEY and CDR2 SVGEGT. The CDR3 reads CASSYGNSGISSYEQYF. The CDR3 bases that were read are TGTGCCAGCAGTTACGGGAATAGCGGGATTAGCTCCTACGAG.

Of note for this clone: From the germline J gene comes the end of the CDR3, since the read stops 3 residues before it. The rearrangement uses TRBV6-2 or TRBV6-3 and TRBJ2-7, with TRBD2 matching 8 bases. Germline CDR1 is MNHEY and CDR2 is SVGEGT. The CDR3 extends over 17 amino acids. V was clipped by 7 bases and J by 0 bases; unmatched bases: 14. The DNA read from the CDR3 is TGTGCCAGCACTTCGGGACCTATAGCGGGGAGCTCCTACGAG. It specifies CASTSGPIAGSSYE. The complete CDR3 sequence is CASTSGPIAGSSYEQYF.

Details on this clone: The CDR3 end is not reached by the read, which stops 3 residues before it; the germline J gene fills it in. This chain links TRBV2 with TRBJ2-1, with 10 nucleotides matching TRBD2. This CDR3 has 14 amino acids. Per germline, CDR1 SNHLY and CDR2 FYNNEI. V shed 2 bases and J 9 bases; nucleotides not matched to a gene: 4. CDR3 residues: CASSELAGEVEQFF. CDR3 bases read: TGTGCCAGCAGTGAACTAGCGGGAGAGGTTGAG.

Note on this clone: The read ends 3 residues early relative to the CDR3; the germline J gene fills the gap. The V call is TRBV11-2, the J call TRBJ2-7, with 8 nucleotides matching TRBD2. CDR1 is SGHAT and CDR2 is FQNNGV in the germline V gene. The J segment lost 0 bases and the V segment lost 4 bases, leaving 2 bases of the junction unmatched. The CDR3 is made up of 14 amino acids. The CDR3 DNA, read in part, is TGTGCCAGCAGCTACAGCGGGAGCTCCTACGAG. This encodes CASSYSGSSYE. The whole CDR3 reads CASSYSGSSYEQYF.

To note about this clone: The CDR3 end lies 3 residues beyond the end of the read and is filled in from the germline J gene. The genes are TRBV6-1 and TRBJ1-2; 10 bases fit TRBD1. This CDR3 contains 15 residues. From germline, CDR1 is MNHNS and CDR2 SASEGT. The CDR3 reads CASSEARQGALGYTF. The CDR3 bases that were read are TGTGCCAGCAGTGAGGCCCGACAGGGGGCTTTGGGC.